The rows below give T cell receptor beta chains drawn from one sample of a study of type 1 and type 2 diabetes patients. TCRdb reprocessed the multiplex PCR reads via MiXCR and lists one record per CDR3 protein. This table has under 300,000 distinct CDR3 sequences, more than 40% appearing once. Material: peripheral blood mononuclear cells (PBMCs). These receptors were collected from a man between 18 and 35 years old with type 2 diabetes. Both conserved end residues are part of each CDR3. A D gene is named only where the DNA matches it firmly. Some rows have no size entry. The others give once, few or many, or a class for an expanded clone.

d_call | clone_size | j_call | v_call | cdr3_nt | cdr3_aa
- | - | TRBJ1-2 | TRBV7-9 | TGTGCCAGCAGCTCCTCCAGTGGAAAGGATGGCTACACCTTC | CASSSSSGKDGYTF
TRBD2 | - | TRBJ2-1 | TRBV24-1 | TGTGCCAGCAGCCCAGCGGGAGTCGCGGGCAATGAGCAGTTCTTC | CASSPAGVAGNEQFF
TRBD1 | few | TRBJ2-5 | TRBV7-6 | TGTGCCAGCAGCTTACTCACAGGGGGGTACCAAGAGACCCAGTACTTC | CASSLLTGGYQETQYF
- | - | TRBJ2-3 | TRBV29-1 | TGCAGCGCCAGTAGGGGGGGTCAGGATACGCAGTATTTT | CSASRGGQDTQYF
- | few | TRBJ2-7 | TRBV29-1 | TGCAGCGTTAGAATGCCAGTATCCTCCTACGAGCAGTACTTC | CSVRMPVSSYEQYF
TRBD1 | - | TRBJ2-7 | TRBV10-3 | TGTGCCAGCAGTTTCCGGACAGGACCCTACGAGCAGTACTTC | CASSFRTGPYEQYF
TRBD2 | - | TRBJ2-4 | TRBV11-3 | TGTGCCAGCAGTTCGACTAGCGGGGGAGCCAAAAACATTCAGTACTTC | CASSSTSGGAKNIQYF
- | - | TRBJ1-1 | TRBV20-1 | TGCAGTGCTAGGGACGCTGAAGCTTTCTTT | CSARDAEAFF
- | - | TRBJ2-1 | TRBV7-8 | TGTGCCAGCAGCTTACAAACCGGGATCCCGTCGCAGCAGTTCTTC | CASSLQTGIPSQQFF
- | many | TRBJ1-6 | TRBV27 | TGTGCCAGCAGTTTAAATGGCTCACCCCTCCACTTT | CASSLNGSPLHF